A selection of T cell receptor beta chains follows, all from one sample in a study of metastatic and nonmetastatic thyroid tumors. MiXCR re-clonotyped the PCR reads for TCRdb. The table includes about 9,600 clones, about a third detected once. Specimen: tumor tissue. The receptors stem from a female donor with papillary thyroid cancer or a benign thyroid nodule (not recorded which). Some clones in this sample may be carry-over from other donors' samples. Each CDR3 is given with its conserved first and last residue. The D gene is left open where the match is weak. Rows may omit the clone size; those that give it use once, few, many or a size class.

size | D | J | V | CDR3 | DNA
few | NA | TRBJ1-1 | TRBV7-8 | CASSLVPFSTEAFF | TGTGCCAGCAGCTTAGTTCCGTTTAGTACTGAAGCTTTCTTT
medium-sized | NA | TRBJ2-5 | TRBV7-3 | CASSPEGETQYF | TGTGCCAGCAGCCCTGAAGGAGAGACCCAGTACTTC
few | NA | TRBJ2-5 | TRBV28 | CASSWPGGAGENQYF | TGTGCCAGCAGTTGGCCAGGGGGCGCGGGGGAGAACCAGTACTTC
NA | NA | TRBJ2-4 | TRBV18 | CASSPGQKNIQYF | TGTGCCAGCTCACCGGGACAAAAAAACATTCAGTACTTC
NA | TRBD2 | TRBJ2-7 | TRBV7-2 | CASSPRGGPYEQYF | TGTGCCAGCAGCCCCCGCGGGGGACCCTACGAGCAGTACTTC
NA | NA | TRBJ2-3 | TRBV7-9 | CASSLTQSTDTQYF | TGTGCCAGCAGCTTAACCCAGAGTACAGATACGCAGTATTTT
NA | NA | TRBJ2-1 | TRBV20-1 | CSARDGTHNEQFF | TGCAGTGCTAGAGATGGGACCCACAATGAGCAGTTCTTC
NA | NA | TRBJ2-2 | TRBV7-6 | CASSVGRNTGELFF | TGTGCCAGCAGCGTTGGACGTAACACCGGGGAGCTGTTTTTT
medium-sized | NA | TRBJ1-5 | TRBV5-1 | CASSLEGLQPQHF | TGCGCCAGCAGCTTGGAGGGGTTGCAGCCCCAGCATTTT
few | TRBD2 | TRBJ2-1 | TRBV10-2 | CASISRRGGHNEQFF | TGCGCCAGCATCTCTCGCCGGGGGGGACACAATGAGCAGTTCTTC
NA | TRBD1 | TRBJ2-7 | TRBV2 | CASTTGKTYEQYF | TGTGCCAGCACGACAGGGAAGACCTACGAGCAGTACTTC
NA | TRBD2 | TRBJ2-7 | TRBV5-1 | CASSKGLAGYEQYF | TGCGCCAGCAGCAAGGGACTAGCGGGGTACGAGCAGTACTTC
large | NA | TRBJ1-2 | TRBV6-1 | CASSGAGKFGYGYTF | TGTGCCAGCAGTGGGGCAGGGAAATTTGGCTATGGCTACACCTTC
NA | NA | TRBJ2-3 | TRBV2 | CARSAGTHTDTQYF | TGTGCCAGAAGTGCCGGGACACACACAGATACGCAGTATTTT
few | TRBD1 | TRBJ2-7 | TRBV6-1 | CASKRDRGLDEQYF | TGTGCCAGCAAAAGGGACAGGGGGTTGGACGAGCAGTACTTC
NA | TRBD1 | TRBJ1-2 | TRBV20-1 | CSAGTGRDYGYTF | TGCAGTGCTGGGACAGGGCGGGACTATGGCTACACCTTC
NA | TRBD1 | TRBJ2-1 | TRBV6-6 | CASIYTWDRLGNEQFF | TGTGCCAGCATTTACACCTGGGACAGGTTAGGAAATGAGCAGTTCTTC
NA | NA | TRBJ1-1 | TRBV28 | CATRSGGNTEVFF | TGTGCCACCAGGAGTGGGGGAAACACTGAAGTTTTCTTT
NA | NA | TRBJ1-1 | TRBV7-9 | CANSLASVWGTEAFF | TGTGCCAACAGCTTAGCTAGCGTCTGGGGTACTGAAGCTTTCTTT
few | TRBD1 | TRBJ2-7 | TRBV2 | CASSFRTGRTYEQYF | TGTGCCAGCAGCTTTAGGACAGGGAGGACCTACGAGCAGTACTTC
NA | TRBD2 | TRBJ2-5 | TRBV4-1 | CASSQDWGGELAGAHQETQYF | TGCGCCAGCAGCCAAGATTGGGGAGGGGAACTAGCGGGAGCACACCAAGAGACCCAGTACTTC
few | TRBD2 | TRBJ2-7 | TRBV20-1 | CSAREPGGAYEQYF | TGCAGTGCTAGAGAGCCGGGGGGGGCCTACGAGCAGTACTTC
once | NA | TRBJ2-6 | TRBV18 | CASSPPKGGGQPISGANVMTF | TGTGCCAGCTCACCACCTAAGGGAGGCGGACAACCTATCTCTGGGGCCAACGTCATGACTTTC
NA | TRBD2 | TRBJ2-7 | TRBV11-3 | CASRRIRTSGSHEQYF | TGTGCCAGCAGAAGGATTAGGACTAGCGGGAGCCACGAGCAGTACTTC
few | TRBD1 | TRBJ1-6 | TRBV27 | CASSLSSTGRSPLHF | TGTGCCAGCAGTTTATCGTCGACAGGGCGGTCACCCCTCCACTTT
medium-sized | NA | TRBJ2-1 | TRBV6-2/TRBV6-3 | CASSYGLISYNEQFF | TGTGCCAGCAGTTACGGGCTAATCTCCTACAATGAGCAGTTCTTC
NA | NA | TRBJ2-7 | TRBV20-1 | CSAERTAQSYEQYF | TGCAGTGCCGAGAGGACAGCCCAATCCTACGAGCAGTACTTC
medium-sized | NA | TRBJ1-1 | TRBV19 | CASSGRDAGNTEAFF | TGTGCCAGTAGTGGACGGGACGCGGGTAACACTGAAGCTTTCTTT
few | TRBD1 | TRBJ1-6 | TRBV6-5 | CASSSGQGNSPLHF | TGTGCCAGCAGTTCGGGACAGGGTAATTCACCCCTCCACTTT
few | NA | TRBJ2-1 | TRBV7-9 | CASSFVGGEQFF | TGTGCCAGCAGCTTCGTCGGGGGCGAGCAGTTCTTC
few | TRBD1 | TRBJ2-7 | TRBV28 | CASTPQGAHEQYF | TGTGCCAGCACCCCCCAGGGGGCCCACGAGCAGTACTTC
NA | NA | TRBJ2-7 | TRBV7-2 | CASSLENVDEQYF | TGTGCCAGCAGCTTAGAGAACGTGGACGAGCAGTACTTC
NA | NA | TRBJ1-5 | TRBV4-1 | CASSQEVLSKPQHF | TGCGCCAGCAGCCAAGAAGTATTAAGTAAGCCCCAGCATTTT
NA | TRBD1 | TRBJ1-5 | TRBV27 | CASSLYRGDQPQHF | TGTGCCAGCAGTTTATACAGGGGGGATCAGCCCCAGCATTTT
few | NA | TRBJ2-7 | TRBV6-2/TRBV6-3 | CASRESSYEQYF | TGTGCCAGCAGGGAGAGCTCCTACGAGCAGTACTTC
medium-sized | NA | TRBJ1-3 | TRBV6-1 | CASSESHSSGNTIYF | TGTGCCAGCAGTGAATCCCACAGCTCTGGAAACACCATATATTTT
many | TRBD2 | TRBJ2-6 | TRBV5-4 | CASSFEFCSGRSGANVLTF | TGTGCCAGCAGCTTCGAATTTTGTAGCGGGAGGTCCGGGGCCAACGTCCTGACTTTC
NA | NA | TRBJ2-1 | TRBV3-1 | CASSQSTGEQFF | TGTGCCAGCAGCCAAAGTACCGGTGAGCAGTTCTTC
NA | NA | TRBJ2-1 | TRBV20-1 | CSARDLASGYNEQFF | TGCAGTGCTAGAGATCTAGCCTCGGGGTACAATGAGCAGTTCTTC
NA | TRBD1 | TRBJ1-1 | TRBV5-1 | CASSFTTGAAVGAFF | TGCGCCAGCAGCTTTACGACAGGGGCCGCGGTGGGGGCTTTCTTT
NA | NA | TRBJ2-5 | TRBV6-2/TRBV6-3 | CASSRTRQDTQYF | TGTGCCAGCAGCCGGACGCGCCAAGATACCCAGTACTTC
NA | NA | TRBJ2-7 | TRBV3-1 | CASSPGVRYEQYF | TGTGCCAGCAGCCCGGGAGTTCGGTACGAGCAGTACTTC
few | NA | TRBJ1-1 | TRBV7-8 | CASRDVRGAFF | TGTGCCAGCAGGGACGTCAGGGGAGCTTTCTTT